These T cell receptor beta chains were read from a single sample in a study of blood T cell repertoires in COVID-19. The protocol was immunoSEQ multiplex PCR, while the TCRdb copy is restricted to in-frame clones and leaves out a portion. Here the sample spans about 190,000 clones, around 80% being singletons. What was sequenced was peripheral blood. The source is a man aged 25-40 years with active or convalescent COVID-19. CDR3s leave out the opening cysteine and the closing phenylalanine or tryptophan.

v_gene	j_gene	CDR3aa
TRBV4-1	TRBJ2-1	ASSQARGGDYNEQF
TRBV27	TRBJ2-7	ASSSSRSGGGREQY
TRBV11-2	TRBJ1-1	ASSFSRGQGEAF
TRBV23-1	TRBJ1-5	ASSQRRTDSNQPQH
TRBV30	TRBJ1-5	AWSRRDRVDQPQH
TRBV12-2	TRBJ2-3	ASRPGTSGHTDTQY
TRBV30	TRBJ1-4	AWSPTPFEKLF
TRBV6-5	TRBJ1-3	ASSPGRSGGNTIY
TRBV6-5	TRBJ2-1	ASSAGTSRF
TRBV30	TRBJ1-2	ASRDRGVDGYT